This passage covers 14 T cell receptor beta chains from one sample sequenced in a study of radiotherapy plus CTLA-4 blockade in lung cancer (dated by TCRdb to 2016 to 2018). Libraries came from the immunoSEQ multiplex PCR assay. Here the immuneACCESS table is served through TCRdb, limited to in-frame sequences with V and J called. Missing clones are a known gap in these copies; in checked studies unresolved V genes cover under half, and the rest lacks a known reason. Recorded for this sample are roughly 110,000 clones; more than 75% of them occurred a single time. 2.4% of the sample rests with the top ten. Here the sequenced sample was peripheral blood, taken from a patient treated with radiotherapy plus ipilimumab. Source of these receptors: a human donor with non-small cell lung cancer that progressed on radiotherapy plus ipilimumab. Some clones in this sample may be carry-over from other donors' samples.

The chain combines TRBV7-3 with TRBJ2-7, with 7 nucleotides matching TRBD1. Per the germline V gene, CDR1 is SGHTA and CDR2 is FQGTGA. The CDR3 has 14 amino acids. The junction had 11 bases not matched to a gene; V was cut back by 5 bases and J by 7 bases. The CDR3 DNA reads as TGTGCCAGCAGCCCGGGACAGTGGTCGCGGGAGCAGTACTTC. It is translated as CASSPGQWSREQYF.

The CDR3, as DNA: TGTGCCAGCAGCTCACCCCCGGGAGGGGGGGCCTGGGATACGCAGTATTTT. Its protein is CASSSPPGGGAWDTQYF. The V call is TRBV7-2, the J call TRBJ2-3, with 8 bases lining up with TRBD2. The CDR3 totals 17 residues. J lost 6 bases, V lost 4 bases, and 15 bases had no gene match. From germline, CDR1 is SGHTA and CDR2 FQGNSA.

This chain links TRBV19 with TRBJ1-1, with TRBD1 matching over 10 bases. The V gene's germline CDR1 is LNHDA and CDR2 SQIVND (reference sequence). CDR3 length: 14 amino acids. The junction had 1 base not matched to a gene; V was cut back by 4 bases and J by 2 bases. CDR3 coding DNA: TGTGCCAGTAGTAGGGACAGGGGAAACACTGAAGCTTTCTTT. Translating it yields CASSRDRGNTEAFF.

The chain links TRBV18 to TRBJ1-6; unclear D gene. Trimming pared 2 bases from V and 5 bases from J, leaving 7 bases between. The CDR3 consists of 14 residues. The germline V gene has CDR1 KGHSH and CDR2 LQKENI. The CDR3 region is CASSPGGNNSPLHF. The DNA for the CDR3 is TGTGCCAGCTCACCAGGCGGTAATAATTCACCCCTCCACTTT.

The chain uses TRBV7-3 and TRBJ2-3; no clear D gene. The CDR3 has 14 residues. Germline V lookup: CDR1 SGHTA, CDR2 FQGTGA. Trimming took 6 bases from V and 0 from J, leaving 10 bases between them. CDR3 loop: CASSSDPSTDTQYF. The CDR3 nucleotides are TGTGCCAGCAGTTCGGACCCTAGCACAGATACGCAGTATTTT.

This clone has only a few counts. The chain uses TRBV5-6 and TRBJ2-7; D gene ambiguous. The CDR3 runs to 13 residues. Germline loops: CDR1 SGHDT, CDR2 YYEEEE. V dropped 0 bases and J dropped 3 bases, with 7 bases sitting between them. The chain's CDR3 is CASSLVARYEQYF. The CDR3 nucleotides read TGTGCCAGCAGCTTGGTGGCTCGCTACGAGCAGTACTTC.

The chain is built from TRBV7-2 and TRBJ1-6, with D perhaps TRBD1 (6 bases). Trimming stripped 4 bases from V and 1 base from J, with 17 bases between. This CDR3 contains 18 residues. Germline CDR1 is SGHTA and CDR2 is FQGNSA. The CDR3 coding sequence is TGTGCCAGCAGCTCCGAGTTAGGGGGGGTGTCCTATAATTCACCCCTCCACTTT. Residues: CASSSELGGVSYNSPLHF. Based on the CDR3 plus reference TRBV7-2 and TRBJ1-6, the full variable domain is GAGVSQSPSNKVTEKGKDVELRCDPISGHTALYWYRQSLGQGLEFLIYFQGNSAPDKSGLPSDRFSAERTGGSVSTLTIQRTQQEDSAVYLCASSSELGGVSYNSPLHFGNGTRLTVT.

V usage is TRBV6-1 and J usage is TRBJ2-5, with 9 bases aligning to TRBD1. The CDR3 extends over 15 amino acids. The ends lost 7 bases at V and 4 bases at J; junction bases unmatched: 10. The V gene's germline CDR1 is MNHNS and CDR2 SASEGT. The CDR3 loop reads CASTPLGQGGETQYF. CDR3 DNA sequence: TGTGCCAGCACCCCCCTGGGACAGGGAGGAGAGACCCAGTACTTC.

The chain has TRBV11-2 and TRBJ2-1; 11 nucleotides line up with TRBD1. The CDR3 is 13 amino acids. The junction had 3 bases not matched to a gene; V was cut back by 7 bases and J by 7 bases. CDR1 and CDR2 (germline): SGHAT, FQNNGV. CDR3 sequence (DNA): TGTGCCAGCACCGGGACAGGGGGTAATGAGCAGTTCTTC. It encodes CASTGTGGNEQFF.

As DNA, the CDR3 is TGTGCCAGCTCACCGGATGGGGGAAGGGCTTTCTTT. Amino acids: CASSPDGGRAFF. The chain links TRBV18 to TRBJ1-1, with D tentatively TRBD1 (5 bases). The CDR3 is 12 amino acids. V lost 3 bases, J lost 11 bases, and 13 bases lay in between. Germline V gene sequence: CDR1 KGHSH, CDR2 LQKENI.

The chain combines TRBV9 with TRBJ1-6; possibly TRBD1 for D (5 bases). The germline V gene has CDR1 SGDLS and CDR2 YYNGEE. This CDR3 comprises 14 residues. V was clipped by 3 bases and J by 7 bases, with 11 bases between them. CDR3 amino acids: CASSDPRQNSPLHF. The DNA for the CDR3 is TGTGCCAGCAGCGATCCGAGACAGAATTCACCCCTCCACTTT.

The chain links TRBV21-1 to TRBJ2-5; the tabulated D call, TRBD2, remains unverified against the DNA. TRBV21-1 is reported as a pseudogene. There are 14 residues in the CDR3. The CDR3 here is CASSTKGGQETQYF. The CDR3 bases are TGTGCCAGCAGCACCAAAGGAGGGCAAGAGACCCAGTACTTC.

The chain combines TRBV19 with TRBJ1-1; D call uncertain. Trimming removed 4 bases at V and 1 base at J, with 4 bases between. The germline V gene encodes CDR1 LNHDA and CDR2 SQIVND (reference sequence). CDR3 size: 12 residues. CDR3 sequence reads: CASSSTNTEAFF. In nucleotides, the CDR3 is TGTGCCAGTAGTAGCACGAACACTGAAGCTTTCTTT.

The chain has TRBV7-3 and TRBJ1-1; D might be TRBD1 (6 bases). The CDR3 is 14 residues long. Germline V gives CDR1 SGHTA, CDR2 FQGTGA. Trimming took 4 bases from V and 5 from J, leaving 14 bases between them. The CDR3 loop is CASSSGGRGTEAFF. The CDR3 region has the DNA TGTGCCAGCAGCTCCGGGGGCCGTGGAACTGAAGCTTTCTTT.